This TCR beta chain was identified during a study of OX40 agonist ivuxolimab in advanced cancers. Study findings and constraints: More expanded clones were found, on average, in CD8+ than in CD4+ T cells. Among the least clonally expanded were partial responders at 0.1-3.0 mg/kg. Expanded peripheral T cells had an undetermined antigen specificity.

Researchers took blood at baseline, on cycle 4 day 1, and on cycle 7 day 1. Trimming removed 3 bases from V and 3 bases from J; junction bases left unmatched: 1. Germline V gene sequence: CDR1 KGHSH, CDR2 LQKENI. The CDR3 consists of 14 residues. As to this clone: Antigen unknown.

The protocol was immunoSEQ multiplex PCR, while the TCRdb copy is restricted to in-frame clones and leaves out a portion. Here the sample spans approximately 68,000 clones, approximately 84% being singletons. This clonotype originated in an adult with an advanced solid tumor such as melanoma, head and neck, liver or kidney cancer. Sample: CD4+ or CD8+ T cells sorted from blood, taken in a trial of the OX40 agonist ivuxolimab. The chain joins TRBV18 to TRBJ1-4; 7 nucleotides match TRBD1. CDR3 sequence (DNA): TGTGCCAGCTCACCGCAGGGGGCTAATGAAAAACTGTTTTTT. It translates to CASSPQGANEKLFF.